This TCR beta chain was sequenced in a study of blood T cells in healthy people across ages. The wider study: Roughly one uniquely barcoded beta molecule per two T cells was captured.

This clonotype appeared a few times. What it binds is unknown. Combining a sample-barcoded 5' primer with a J-beta primer mix, a second PCR ran for roughly 7 to 11 cycles. TCRdb re-derived calls from the 5' RACE reads in MiXCR, one entry per CDR3 protein. The sample carries 2 million or so distinct CDR3 sequences, around 50% recorded once. The CDR3 length is 15 residues. The ends were cut back, 0 bases at V and 6 bases at J, with 12 bases in the middle. The V gene's germline CDR1 is LGHNA and CDR2 YSLEER. Study-level points and caveats: Not knowing donor CMV status may have confounded expanded clonotype changes.

V and J are TRBV4-3 and TRBJ2-1, with D perhaps assigned TRBD1 or TRBD2 (5 bases each). The receptor's source is a middle-aged woman in good health. The sequenced sample was blood. The CDR3 loop is CASSQDRGAGNEQFF. CDR3 bases: TGCGCCAGCAGCCAAGATAGAGGGGCCGGCAATGAGCAGTTCTTC.